These T cell receptor beta chains were read from a single sample in a study of beta chain features in type 1 diabetes. Here immunoSEQ multiplex PCR was the method, and the copy in TCRdb shows in-frame clones only, minus some. Of about 160,000 clones listed, about 10% are singletons. Sequencing was performed on central memory CD4+ T cells from blood. Receptor source: a woman aged 25-40 years with type 1 diabetes. CDR3s include the opening cysteine and the closing phenylalanine or tryptophan. Fields, in order: clone size, V gene, J gene, D gene, CDR3 DNA, CDR3 protein. D genes are given only for firm matches. The size entry is marked missing in some rows and otherwise reads once, few, many or a size class.

size: few
V: TRBV29-1
J: TRBJ1-1
D: NA
DNA: TGCAGCGCCAGTGAGGGTAAGACTGAAGCTTTCTTT
CDR3: CSASEGKTEAFF

size: few
V: TRBV7-9
J: TRBJ2-7
D: NA
DNA: TGTGCCAGCAGCCGGAGCTCCTACGAGCAGTACTTC
CDR3: CASSRSSYEQYF

size: NA
V: TRBV19
J: TRBJ2-1
D: TRBD2
DNA: TGTGCCAGTAGCAGACTAGCGGGAGTGTACAATGAGCAGTTCTTC
CDR3: CASSRLAGVYNEQFF

size: NA
V: TRBV28
J: TRBJ2-4
D: TRBD2
DNA: TGTGCCAGCAGCAGCCGGACTAGCGGGAGGAGGAACATTCAGTACTTC
CDR3: CASSSRTSGRRNIQYF

size: few
V: TRBV30
J: TRBJ1-4
D: NA
DNA: TGTGCCTGGAGTGAGTGGGAGACTCGGGGTGAAAAACTGTTTTTT
CDR3: CAWSEWETRGEKLFF

size: few
V: TRBV27
J: TRBJ1-5
D: NA
DNA: TGTGCCAGCAGTTCCCGGAGGGGTATGGGGAATCAGCCCCAGCATTTT
CDR3: CASSSRRGMGNQPQHF

size: NA
V: TRBV5-4
J: TRBJ1-1
D: NA
DNA: TGTGCCAGCAGCTTTGAGGTGATGAACACTGAAGCTTTCTTT
CDR3: CASSFEVMNTEAFF

size: NA
V: TRBV5-1
J: TRBJ2-1
D: TRBD2
DNA: TGCGCCAGCAGCTTGGCGGCTAGCGGGGTCGGAGAGCAGTTCTTC
CDR3: CASSLAASGVGEQFF

size: many
V: TRBV18
J: TRBJ1-2
D: NA
DNA: TGTGCCAGCTCACCAACCGAGAATATTGCGGTAGACTTCTCTGGCTACACCTTC
CDR3: CASSPTENIAVDFSGYTF

size: NA
V: TRBV7-9
J: TRBJ2-1
D: NA
DNA: TGTGCCAGCAGCTTCCGCGGGTCGTCTCTCAATGAGCAGTTCTTC
CDR3: CASSFRGSSLNEQFF

size: few
V: TRBV9
J: TRBJ1-1
D: NA
DNA: TGTGCCAGCAGCGTAGTCGCGGGGAACACTGAAGCTTTCTTT
CDR3: CASSVVAGNTEAFF

size: NA
V: TRBV9
J: TRBJ2-1
D: NA
DNA: TGTGCCAGCAGCCGTAGCGGTCCCTACAATGAGCAGTTCTTC
CDR3: CASSRSGPYNEQFF

size: few
V: TRBV5-1
J: TRBJ2-7
D: NA
DNA: TGCGCCAGCAGCTCGCAGGGTAACTACGAGCAGTACTTC
CDR3: CASSSQGNYEQYF

size: few
V: TRBV28
J: TRBJ2-3
D: TRBD2
DNA: TGTGCCAGCAGTTCCCCCGGGACTAGCTTATGGGCGCAGTATTTT
CDR3: CASSSPGTSLWAQYF

size: few
V: TRBV20-1
J: TRBJ2-1
D: NA
DNA: TGCAGTGCTACCGAGCGCAATGAGCAGTTCTTC
CDR3: CSATERNEQFF

size: NA
V: TRBV18
J: TRBJ2-5
D: NA
DNA: TGTGCCAGCTCGCAGGGACGGAGGGCGGAGACCCAGTACTTC
CDR3: CASSQGRRAETQYF

size: few
V: TRBV12-5
J: TRBJ1-1
D: NA
DNA: TGTGCTAGTGGTTTGGTACGCTGGCAGAACACTGAAGCTTTCTTT
CDR3: CASGLVRWQNTEAFF

size: few
V: TRBV25-1
J: TRBJ2-5
D: NA
DNA: TGTGCCAGCAGTGAAAACAGGGAGTTAAGAGAGACCCAGTACTTC
CDR3: CASSENRELRETQYF

size: NA
V: TRBV9
J: TRBJ2-3
D: NA
DNA: TGTGCCAGCAGCACAAGACTAGTTACAGATACGCAGTATTTT
CDR3: CASSTRLVTDTQYF

size: few
V: TRBV30
J: TRBJ2-1
D: TRBD2
DNA: TGTGCCTGGACTCAGACTAGCGGGCGAAATGAGCAGTTCTTC
CDR3: CAWTQTSGRNEQFF

size: NA
V: TRBV29-1
J: TRBJ2-2
D: TRBD2
DNA: TGCAGCGTTGTATCAACTAGCGGGAGTGACACCGGGGAGCTGTTTTTT
CDR3: CSVVSTSGSDTGELFF

size: NA
V: TRBV28
J: TRBJ2-3
D: NA
DNA: TGTGCCAGCAGATCAGGTAGCACAGATACGCAGTATTTT
CDR3: CASRSGSTDTQYF

size: NA
V: TRBV5-1
J: TRBJ1-5
D: TRBD1
DNA: TGCGCCAGCAGCTTGGGACAGGGGGCCAGGGAGCCCCAGCATTTT
CDR3: CASSLGQGAREPQHF

size: NA
V: TRBV5-6
J: TRBJ2-3
D: TRBD1
DNA: TGTGCCAGCAGCATAGGACAGGCCACAGATACGCAGTATTTT
CDR3: CASSIGQATDTQYF

size: NA
V: TRBV5-1
J: TRBJ2-1
D: TRBD2
DNA: TGCGCCAGCAGCTTTAGCGGGACCTCCCTCTACAATGAGCAGTTCTTC
CDR3: CASSFSGTSLYNEQFF

size: NA
V: TRBV28
J: TRBJ1-2
D: NA
DNA: TGTGCGCTCAATGTGGGCCAGGCGGGCGGCTACACCTTC
CDR3: CALNVGQAGGYTF

size: NA
V: TRBV4-2
J: TRBJ2-1
D: NA
DNA: TGTGCCAGCAGCCCCTCTCTCAATGAGCAGTTCTTC
CDR3: CASSPSLNEQFF

size: few
V: TRBV4-1
J: TRBJ2-1
D: TRBD2
DNA: TGCGCCAGCAGCCAAGATCAGGCTAGCGGGTTGGCCTACAATGAGCAGTTCTTC
CDR3: CASSQDQASGLAYNEQFF

size: NA
V: TRBV30
J: TRBJ2-4
D: NA
DNA: TGTGCCTGGAGTGTACAGCTAATAAACATTCAGTACTTC
CDR3: CAWSVQLINIQYF

size: few
V: TRBV10-3
J: TRBJ2-7
D: NA
DNA: TGTGCCATCAGTGAGGGCTCCCGGGCCTACGAGCAGTACTTC
CDR3: CAISEGSRAYEQYF

size: NA
V: TRBV7-2
J: TRBJ2-5
D: TRBD2
DNA: TGTGCCAGCAGCCCCCGGGGGGGTTCGTACCAAGAGACCCAGTACTTC
CDR3: CASSPRGGSYQETQYF

size: NA
V: TRBV29-1
J: TRBJ2-3
D: NA
DNA: TGCAGCGTTACCGGGAGCGGAGATACGCAGTATTTT
CDR3: CSVTGSGDTQYF

size: NA
V: TRBV6-1
J: TRBJ1-1
D: NA
DNA: TGTGCCAGCCGTCAGATCACTGAAGCTTTCTTT
CDR3: CASRQITEAFF

size: NA
V: TRBV11-3
J: TRBJ2-3
D: TRBD2
DNA: TGTGCCAGCAGCTTAGGACTAGCCGGGGGCACAGATACGCAGTATTTT
CDR3: CASSLGLAGGTDTQYF

size: NA
V: TRBV15
J: TRBJ2-7
D: TRBD2
DNA: TGTGCCACCAGCAGAGATCTTATGGCTAGCGGATCCTACGAGCAGTACTTC
CDR3: CATSRDLMASGSYEQYF

size: NA
V: TRBV27
J: TRBJ1-5
D: TRBD1
DNA: TGTGCCAGCAGTCTCACCGGGACAGGGAGGCAGCCCCAGCATTTT
CDR3: CASSLTGTGRQPQHF

size: few
V: TRBV28
J: TRBJ2-5
D: NA
DNA: TGTGCCTGCAGGGAGCGCCAAGAGACCCAGTACTTC
CDR3: CACRERQETQYF